This T cell receptor beta chain was sequenced during a study of glioma-infiltrating T cells. Overall study results and limits: Tissue-blood divergence was below expectation in non-neoplastic patients, above in gliomas.

At least ten counts were recorded for this clonotype. Its cognate antigen is unknown. With V trimmed by 0 bases and J by 4 bases, 2 bases remained unmatched. CDR1 and CDR2 from the germline V gene are SQVTM and ANQGSEA. The CDR3 consists of 14 residues. Amplification of TCR alpha and beta CDR3 regions from RNA used iRepertoire nested multiplex PCR. Each CDR3 protein is one row after TCRdb ran MiXCR on the multiplex PCR reads. Of about 89,000 distinct CDR3 sequences in the sample, around a quarter were seen once. The sample consisted of glioma tissue, nonneoplastic brain tissue, or PBMCs (not recorded which). The receptor's source is a human donor with low-grade glioma or glioblastoma, undergoing nonglioma brain surgery, or in good health (not recorded which). The rearrangement uses TRBV29-1 and TRBJ2-1, with 8 bases aligning to TRBD2. CDR3 in amino acids: CSVEDTSGYNEQFF. CDR3 DNA sequence: TGCAGCGTTGAAGATACTAGCGGTTACAATGAGCAGTTCTTC.